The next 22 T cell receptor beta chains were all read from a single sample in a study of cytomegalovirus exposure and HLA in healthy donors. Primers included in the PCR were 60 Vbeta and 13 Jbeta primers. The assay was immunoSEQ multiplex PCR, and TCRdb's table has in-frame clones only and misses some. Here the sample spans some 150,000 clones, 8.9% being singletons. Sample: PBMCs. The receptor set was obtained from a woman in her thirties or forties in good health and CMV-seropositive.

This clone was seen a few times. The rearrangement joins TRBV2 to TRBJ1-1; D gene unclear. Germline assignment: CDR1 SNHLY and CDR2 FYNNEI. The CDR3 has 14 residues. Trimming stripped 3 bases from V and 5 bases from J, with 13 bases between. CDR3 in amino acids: CASSDRPPGTEAFF. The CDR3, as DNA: TGTGCCAGCAGTGACAGGCCCCCGGGAACTGAAGCTTTCTTT.

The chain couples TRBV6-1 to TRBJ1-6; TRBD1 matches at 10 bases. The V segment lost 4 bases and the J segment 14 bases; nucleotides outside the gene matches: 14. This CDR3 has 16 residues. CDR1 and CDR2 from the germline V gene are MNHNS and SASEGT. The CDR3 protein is CASSGPLRTGGNTLHF. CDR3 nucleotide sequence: TGTGCCAGCAGTGGACCCCTCAGGACAGGGGGTAATACCCTCCACTTT.

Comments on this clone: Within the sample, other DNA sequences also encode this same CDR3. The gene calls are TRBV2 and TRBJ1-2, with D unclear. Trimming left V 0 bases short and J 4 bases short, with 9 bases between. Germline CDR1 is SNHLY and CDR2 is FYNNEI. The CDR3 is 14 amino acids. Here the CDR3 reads CASSEAHAGYGYTF. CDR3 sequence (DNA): TGTGCCAGCAGTGAAGCTCATGCGGGCTATGGCTACACCTTC.

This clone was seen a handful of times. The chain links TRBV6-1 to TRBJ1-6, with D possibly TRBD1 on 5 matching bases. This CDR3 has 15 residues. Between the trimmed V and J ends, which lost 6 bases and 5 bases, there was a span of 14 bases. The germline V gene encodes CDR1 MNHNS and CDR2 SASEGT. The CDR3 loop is CASRTGTDNNSPLHF. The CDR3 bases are TGTGCCAGCAGAACCGGGACTGACAATAATTCACCCCTCCACTTT.

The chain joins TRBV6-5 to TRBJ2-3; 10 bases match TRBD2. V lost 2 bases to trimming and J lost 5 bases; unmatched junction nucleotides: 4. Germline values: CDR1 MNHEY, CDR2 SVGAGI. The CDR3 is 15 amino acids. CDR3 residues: CASSYSGGAGDTQYF. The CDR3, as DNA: TGTGCCAGCAGTTACAGCGGGGGGGCAGGAGATACGCAGTATTTT.

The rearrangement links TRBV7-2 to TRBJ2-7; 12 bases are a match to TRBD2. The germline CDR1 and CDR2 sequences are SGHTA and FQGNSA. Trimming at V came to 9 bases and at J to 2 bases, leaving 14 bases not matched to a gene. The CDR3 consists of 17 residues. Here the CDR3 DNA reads TGTGCCAGTTCTAAGACTGGGGGACTAGCGGGCCCCTACGAGCAGTACTTC. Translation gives CASSKTGGLAGPYEQYF. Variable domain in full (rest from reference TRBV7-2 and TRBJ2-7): GAGVSQSPSNKVTEKGKDVELRCDPISGHTALYWYRQSLGQGLEFLIYFQGNSAPDKSGLPSDRFSAERTGGSVSTLTIQRTQQEDSAVYLCASSKTGGLAGPYEQYFGPGTRLTVT.

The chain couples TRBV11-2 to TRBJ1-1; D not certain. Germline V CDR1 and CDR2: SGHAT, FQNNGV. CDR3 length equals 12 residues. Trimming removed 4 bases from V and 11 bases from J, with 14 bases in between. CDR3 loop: CASSSNDKLAFF. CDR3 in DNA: TGTGCCAGCAGCTCGAACGACAAGTTGGCTTTCTTT.

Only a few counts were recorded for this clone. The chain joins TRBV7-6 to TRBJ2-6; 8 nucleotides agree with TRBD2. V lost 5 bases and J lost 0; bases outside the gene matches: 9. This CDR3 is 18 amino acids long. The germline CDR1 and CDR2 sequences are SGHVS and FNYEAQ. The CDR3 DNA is TGTGCCAGCAGCCCCCCCAGCGGGGGCCTCTCTGGGGCCAACGTCCTGACTTTC. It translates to CASSPPSGGLSGANVLTF.

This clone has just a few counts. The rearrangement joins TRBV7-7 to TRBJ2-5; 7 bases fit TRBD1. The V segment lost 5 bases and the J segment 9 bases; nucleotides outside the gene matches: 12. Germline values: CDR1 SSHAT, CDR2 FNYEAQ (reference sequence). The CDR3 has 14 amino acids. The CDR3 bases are TGTGCCAGCAGCCCGGACAGGTGGGAAGGGCCCCAGTACTTC. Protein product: CASSPDRWEGPQYF.

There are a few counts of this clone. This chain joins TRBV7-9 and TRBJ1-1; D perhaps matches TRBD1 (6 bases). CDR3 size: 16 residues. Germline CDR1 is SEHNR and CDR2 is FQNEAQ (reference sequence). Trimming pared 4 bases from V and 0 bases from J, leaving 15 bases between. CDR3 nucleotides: TGTGCCAGCAGCTCTTCAAACAGGGTGATGAACACTGAAGCTTTCTTT. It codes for CASSSSNRVMNTEAFF. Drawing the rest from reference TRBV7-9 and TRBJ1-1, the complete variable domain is DTGVSQNPRHKITKRGQNVTFRCDPISEHNRLYWYRQTLGQGPEFLTYFQNEAQLEKSRLLSDRFSAERPKGSFSTLEIQRTEQGDSAMYLCASSSSNRVMNTEAFFGQGTRLTVV.

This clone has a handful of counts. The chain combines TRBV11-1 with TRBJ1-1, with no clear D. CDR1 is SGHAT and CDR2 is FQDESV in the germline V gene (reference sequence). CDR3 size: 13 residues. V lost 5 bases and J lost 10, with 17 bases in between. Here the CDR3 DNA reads TGTGCCAGCAGCCCGAGGGAGGGTTCCGGAGCTTTCTTT. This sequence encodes CASSPREGSGAFF.

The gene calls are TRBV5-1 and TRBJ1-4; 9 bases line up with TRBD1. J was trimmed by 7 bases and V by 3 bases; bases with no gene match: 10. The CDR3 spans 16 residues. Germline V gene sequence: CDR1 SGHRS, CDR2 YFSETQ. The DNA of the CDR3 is TGCGCCAGCAGCTCCATAACGGGACAGGGTGTTGAAAAACTGTTTTTT. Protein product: CASSSITGQGVEKLFF.

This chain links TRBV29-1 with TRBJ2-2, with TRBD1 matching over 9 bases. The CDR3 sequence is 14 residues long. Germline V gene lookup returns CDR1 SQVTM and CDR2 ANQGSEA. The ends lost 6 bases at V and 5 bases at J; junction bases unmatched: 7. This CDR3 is CSVAQGAGTGELFF. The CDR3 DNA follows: TGCAGCGTGGCACAGGGGGCCGGGACCGGGGAGCTGTTTTTT.

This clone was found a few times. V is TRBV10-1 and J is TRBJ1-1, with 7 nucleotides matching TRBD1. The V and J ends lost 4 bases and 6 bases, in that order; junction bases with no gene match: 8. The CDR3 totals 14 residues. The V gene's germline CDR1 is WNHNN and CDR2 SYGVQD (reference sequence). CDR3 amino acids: CASSATGQGPEAFF. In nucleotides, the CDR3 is TGCGCCAGCAGTGCGACAGGGCAGGGACCTGAAGCTTTCTTT.

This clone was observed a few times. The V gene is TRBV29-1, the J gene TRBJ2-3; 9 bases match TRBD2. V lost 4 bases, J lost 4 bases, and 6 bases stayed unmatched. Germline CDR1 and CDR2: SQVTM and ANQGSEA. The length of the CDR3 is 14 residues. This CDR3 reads CSVVGLAGPDTQYF. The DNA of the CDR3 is TGCAGCGTTGTAGGGCTAGCGGGGCCAGATACGCAGTATTTT.

The DNA of the CDR3 is TGTGCCAGCAGTCCCAGTCAAGAGACCCAGTACTTC. It encodes CASSPSQETQYF. This rearrangement joins TRBV2 to TRBJ2-5; no firm D call. V dropped 5 bases and J dropped 2 bases, with 6 bases sitting between them. Germline V gene lookup returns CDR1 SNHLY and CDR2 FYNNEI. CDR3 length equals 12 residues.

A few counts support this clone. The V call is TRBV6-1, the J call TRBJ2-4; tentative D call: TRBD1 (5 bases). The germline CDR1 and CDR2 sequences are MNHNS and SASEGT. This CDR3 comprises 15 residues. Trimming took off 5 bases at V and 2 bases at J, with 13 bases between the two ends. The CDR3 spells CASSPQGSPKNIQYF. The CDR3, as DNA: TGTGCCAGCAGTCCTCAGGGCTCCCCCAAAAACATTCAGTACTTC.

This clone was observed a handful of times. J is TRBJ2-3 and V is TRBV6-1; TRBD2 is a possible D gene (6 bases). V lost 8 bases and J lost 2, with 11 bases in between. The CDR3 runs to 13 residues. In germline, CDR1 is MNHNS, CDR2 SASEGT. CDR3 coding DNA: TGTGCCAGCTCAGGGAGGTACACAGATACGCAGTATTTT. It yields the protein CASSGRYTDTQYF.

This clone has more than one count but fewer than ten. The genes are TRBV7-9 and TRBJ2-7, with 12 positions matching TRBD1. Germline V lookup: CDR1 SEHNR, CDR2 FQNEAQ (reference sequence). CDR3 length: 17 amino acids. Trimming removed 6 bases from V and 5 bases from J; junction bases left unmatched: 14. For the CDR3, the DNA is TGTGCCAGCAGTCGGGCGGCCGGGACAGGGGGCATGAACGAGCAGTACTTC. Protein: CASSRAAGTGGMNEQYF.

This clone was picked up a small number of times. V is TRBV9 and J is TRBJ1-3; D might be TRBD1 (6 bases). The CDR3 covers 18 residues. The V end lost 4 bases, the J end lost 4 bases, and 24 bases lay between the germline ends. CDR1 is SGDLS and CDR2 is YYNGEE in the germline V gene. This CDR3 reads CASSPRLSGGSGGNTIYF. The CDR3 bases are TGTGCCAGCAGCCCCCGTCTGAGTGGGGGCTCGGGCGGAAACACCATATATTTT.

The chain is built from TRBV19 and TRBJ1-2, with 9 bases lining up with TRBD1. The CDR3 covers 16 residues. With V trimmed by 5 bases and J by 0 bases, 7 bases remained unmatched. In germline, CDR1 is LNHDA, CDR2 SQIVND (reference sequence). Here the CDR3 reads CASSATGTGTNYGYTF. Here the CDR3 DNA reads TGTGCCAGTAGTGCTACCGGGACAGGGACTAACTATGGCTACACCTTC.

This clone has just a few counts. The CDR3 spells CASSRGTGAFF. CDR3 in DNA: TGTGCCAGCAGCCGCGGGACCGGGGCTTTCTTT. The genes are TRBV5-6 and TRBJ1-1; D perhaps matches TRBD1 (5 bases). The CDR3 is made up of 11 amino acids. Germline V gene sequence: CDR1 SGHDT, CDR2 YYEEEE. V was trimmed by 4 bases and J by 11 bases, leaving 12 bases between them.